The TCR beta chain under discussion was sequenced for a study of blood T cells in healthy people across ages. Regarding the study as a whole: In long-lived donors, naive CD4+ cell counts and diversity exceeded those of aged donors.

The ends lost 6 bases at V and 1 base at J; junction bases unmatched: 2. The CDR3 has 13 amino acids. Germline CDR1 MDHEN, CDR2 SYDVKM. Combining a sample-barcoded 5' primer with a J-beta primer mix, a second PCR ran for roughly 7 to 12 cycles. TCRdb reprocessed the 5' RACE reads with MiXCR, giving one entry per CDR3 protein. The table shows some 1.5 million distinct CDR3 sequences, with 28% occurring only once. This clonotype was found many times. Its antigen is not known. V usage is TRBV28 and J usage is TRBJ2-5; 7 bases line up with TRBD2. The specimen sequenced was blood. The receptor was isolated from a woman in her 30s in good health. In nucleotides, the CDR3 is TGTGCCAGCAGGGGGGGGTCCCAAGAGACCCAGTACTTC. It specifies CASRGGSQETQYF.